A selection of T cell receptor beta chains follows, all from one sample in a study of blood T cell repertoires in COVID-19. The repertoire was sequenced with immunoSEQ multiplex PCR; TCRdb's copy has only in-frame clones and lacks some. The sample lists roughly 250,000 clones, more than 70% seen once, with approximately 2% in the top ten. The specimen sequenced was peripheral blood. These receptors all stem from a woman aged 40-49 years who had recovered from COVID-19. Both conserved end residues are trimmed from each CDR3. The order of the fields is J gene, V gene, CDR3 protein.

J: TRBJ2-7
V: TRBV5-4
CDR3: ASSLESGGSFSYEQY

J: TRBJ2-2
V: TRBV24-1
CDR3: ATSDSRTSAGGELF

J: TRBJ2-7
V: TRBV18
CDR3: ASSPRTGGKEQY

J: TRBJ2-3
V: TRBV3-1/TRBV3-2
CDR3: ASSQGPLREQLSTDTQY

J: TRBJ2-7
V: TRBV15
CDR3: ATSRGTSGSYEQY

J: TRBJ1-5
V: TRBV4-3
CDR3: ASSLSLQGNQPQH

J: TRBJ2-5
V: TRBV7-3
CDR3: ASSVSGGGETQY

J: TRBJ2-3
V: TRBV7-2
CDR3: ASSLEVAVDTQY

J: TRBJ2-3
V: TRBV1
CDR3: TSSQDPPGLAGDTQY

J: TRBJ2-3
V: TRBV11-2
CDR3: ASSLTGTNTDTQY

J: TRBJ1-5
V: TRBV28
CDR3: ASRGTGGFQPQH

J: TRBJ2-7
V: TRBV28
CDR3: ASRPGPGRYEQY

J: TRBJ1-6
V: TRBV18
CDR3: ASSPDRGDSPLH

J: TRBJ2-7
V: TRBV29-1
CDR3: SVGINEQY

J: TRBJ2-3
V: TRBV6-2/TRBV6-3
CDR3: ASSSWTGISADTQY

J: TRBJ2-2
V: TRBV19
CDR3: ASRRDRGTGELF

J: TRBJ1-5
V: TRBV19
CDR3: ASSRQGVPNSNQPQH

J: TRBJ2-2
V: TRBV7-2
CDR3: ASSLGLAGGNTGELF